This TCR beta chain is drawn from a study of T cells in Graves' hyperthyroidism and ophthalmopathy. Study-level points and caveats: Median prediction lead before ophthalmopathy onset was 6.5 months with the model.

The patients, who ranged from 18 to 65 in age, presented with newly diagnosed hyperthyroidism lasting under 2 months. Diagnoses rested on clinical symptoms, serum thyroxine and TRAb, thyroid ultrasound and orbital computed tomography. This CDR3 is 14 amino acids long. Trimming stripped 1 base from V and 3 bases from J, with 7 bases between. CDR1 and CDR2 (germline): SGHRS, YFSETQ. Only a few counts were recorded for this clonotype. What it binds is unknown. RNA transcripts provided the source from which TCR beta CDR3 regions were amplified. The HTBI primer set served for first-round RT-PCR of the TCR CDR3. MiXCR was run by TCRdb on the multiplex PCR reads, yielding one entry per CDR3 protein. The sample records 300,000 or so distinct CDR3 sequences, roughly 20% being singletons.

The J gene is TRBJ2-2, the V gene TRBV5-1; possible D gene TRBD2, 6 bases. The sequencing sample was made of blood. This clonotype was obtained from a woman aged 45 to 65 with Graves' hyperthyroidism. Here the CDR3 reads CASSLIADTGELFF. CDR3 DNA: TGCGCCAGCAGCTTGATAGCGGACACCGGGGAGCTGTTTTTT. Using reference TRBV5-1 and TRBJ2-2 for the parts outside the CDR3, the full variable domain is KAGVTQTPRYLIKTRGQQVTLSCSPISGHRSVSWYQQTPGQGLQFLFEYFSETQRNKGNFPGRFSGRQFSNSRSEMNVSTLELGDSALYLCASSLIADTGELFFGEGSRLTVL.